These 22 T cell receptor beta chains were all obtained from the same sample, sequenced in a study of shared clonotypes between healthy human individuals. Sequenced by immunoSEQ multiplex PCR; TCRdb stores in-frame clones only, minus some. The sample consists of about 2.5 million clones, about 90% of them appearing once. Sequencing was done on a sample of naive CD4+ T cells from PBMCs. Subset in this sample: CD45RA+ positively selected. Receptors originate from a man aged 18 to 29 in good health. Some clones in this sample may be carry-over from other donors' samples.

The gene calls are TRBV6-1 and TRBJ1-1, with D tentatively TRBD1 (6 bases). The V gene's germline CDR1 is MNHNS and CDR2 SASEGT. Trimming pared 6 bases from V and 4 bases from J, leaving 15 bases between. CDR3 length: 14 amino acids. In DNA form, the CDR3 reads TGTGCCAGCAGGGAGGACAGCCTGAGCACTGAAGCTTTCTTT. This sequence encodes CASREDSLSTEAFF.

V usage is TRBV10-1 and J usage is TRBJ1-3; D may be TRBD1 (5 bases). Trimming took off 0 bases at V and 2 bases at J, with 8 bases between the two ends. Germline values: CDR1 WNHNN, CDR2 SYGVQD (reference sequence). The CDR3 loop spans 15 amino acids. The CDR3 region is CASSESGRAGNTIYF. In nucleotides, the CDR3 is TGCGCCAGCAGTGAGTCGGGCAGGGCTGGAAACACCATATATTTT.

This clone has a handful of counts. The chain couples TRBV6-4 to TRBJ1-1; possibly TRBD1 for D (5 bases). Germline V CDR1 and CDR2: MRHNA, SNTAGT. The CDR3 is 15 residues long. V dropped 0 bases and J dropped 5 bases, with 13 bases sitting between them. The chain's CDR3 is CASSDSGRLPTEAFF. CDR3 DNA sequence: TGTGCCAGCAGTGACTCGGGACGGTTACCGACTGAAGCTTTCTTT.

The genes are TRBV10-3 and TRBJ2-7, with a tentative D call TRBD2 (7 bases). The CDR3 consists of 15 residues. The germline gives CDR1 ENHRY, CDR2 SYGVKD. Trimming pared 3 bases from V and 6 bases from J, leaving 18 bases between. The CDR3 DNA sequence: TGTGCCATCAGTGAATCCCCCGGGGGGCTGGGCGAGCAGTACTTC. This sequence encodes CAISESPGGLGEQYF.

About this clone: This specimen includes other DNA sequences encoding the same CDR3. The rearrangement uses TRBV5-1 and TRBJ2-3; D is possibly TRBD1 (6 bases). The CDR3 has 14 amino acids. V gave up 0 bases and J gave up 5 bases, with 10 bases separating them. Germline lookup yields CDR1 SGHRS and CDR2 YFSETQ. This CDR3 is CASSLGGRGDTQYF. CDR3 DNA sequence: TGCGCCAGCAGCTTGGGGGGGCGCGGAGATACGCAGTATTTT. The complete variable domain, with remaining parts taken from reference TRBV5-1 and TRBJ2-3, reads KAGVTQTPRYLIKTRGQQVTLSCSPISGHRSVSWYQQTPGQGLQFLFEYFSETQRNKGNFPGRFSGRQFSNSRSEMNVSTLELGDSALYLCASSLGGRGDTQYFGPGTRLTVL.

The J gene is TRBJ2-5, the V gene TRBV5-1; possibly TRBD2 for D (6 bases). In germline, CDR1 is SGHRS, CDR2 YFSETQ. The V gene lost 8 bases and the J gene lost 1 base, with 15 bases spanning the gap. CDR3 size: 14 residues. The CDR3 DNA is TGCGCCAGTTCCTTTAGGGACTTCCAAGAGACCCAGTACTTC. It yields the protein CASSFRDFQETQYF.

The V gene is TRBV7-8, the J gene TRBJ2-1; tentatively, D is TRBD2 (6 bases). The CDR3 contains 14 residues. Trimming stripped 5 bases from V and 6 bases from J, with 14 bases between. The germline V gene has CDR1 SGHVS and CDR2 FQNEAQ. DNA for the CDR3: TGTGCCAGCAGCCTTAGCGGCCCGGGCAATGAGCAGTTCTTC. It encodes CASSLSGPGNEQFF.

As concerns this clone: The same CDR3 can be traced to other DNA sequences in this sample. The V and J genes are TRBV9 and TRBJ2-7; 8 positions match TRBD1. The germline CDR1 and CDR2 sequences are SGDLS and YYNGEE. Trimming took 3 bases from V and 3 from J; bases not matched to a gene: 5. CDR3 length: 14 residues. The CDR3 bases are TGTGCCAGCAGCGCGGGGACAGGTAACTACGAGCAGTACTTC. Residues: CASSAGTGNYEQYF.

About this clone: Different DNA sequences within this sample yield the same CDR3. This chain links TRBV11-3 with TRBJ2-2; possible D gene TRBD1, 5 bases. The CDR3 sequence is 14 residues long. Trimming pared 5 bases from V and 1 base from J, leaving 8 bases between. Germline assignment: CDR1 SGHNT and CDR2 YENEEA. The CDR3 here is CASSKGQNTGELFF. CDR3 nucleotide sequence: TGTGCCAGCAGCAAAGGACAGAACACCGGGGAGCTGTTTTTT.

The V gene is TRBV28, the J gene TRBJ2-7; 11 bases align to TRBD2. The CDR3 contains 20 residues. Per the germline V gene, CDR1 is MDHEN and CDR2 is SYDVKM. V gave up 7 bases and J gave up 7 bases; unmatched junction bases: 27. The CDR3 spells CASTTLRPGLADVRVREQYF. The CDR3 DNA is TGTGCCAGCACCACCCTTCGGCCGGGACTAGCGGATGTGAGGGTAAGGGAGCAGTACTTC.

The CDR3 DNA sequence: TGTGCCAGCAGCTCTCAAAATGAAAAACTGTTTTTT. Translating gives CASSSQNEKLFF. J is TRBJ1-4 and V is TRBV7-3; no clear D. The CDR3 spans 12 residues. Germline V gene data show CDR1 as SGHTA and CDR2 as FQGTGA. Trimming stripped 4 bases from V and 5 bases from J, with 5 bases between.

This clone appeared a single time. The chain uses TRBV5-6 and TRBJ1-1, with D perhaps matching TRBD1 (5 bases). The germline gives CDR1 SGHDT, CDR2 YYEEEE. The CDR3 totals 14 residues. With 4 bases removed from V and 5 bases from J, the gap between germline ends came to 15 bases. In nucleotides, the CDR3 is TGTGCCAGCAGCCCGCGGGGGGGTGGAACTGAAGCTTTCTTT. Encoded protein: CASSPRGGGTEAFF.

The chain uses TRBV2 and TRBJ1-2, with D perhaps TRBD1 (6 bases). Germline CDR1 reads SNHLY; CDR2 reads FYNNEI. This CDR3 region has 14 residues. The V end was cut by 10 bases, the J end by 8 bases, with 23 bases between. This CDR3 is CAIPGRAPGEGYTF. CDR3 nucleotide sequence: TGTGCCATTCCTGGTAGGGCCCCAGGGGAGGGCTACACCTTC.

The table lists this clone with a count of one. J is TRBJ1-2 and V is TRBV28; TRBD1 might be the D (5 bases). Trimming took off 7 bases at V and 5 bases at J, with 8 bases between the two ends. This CDR3 is 11 amino acids long. Germline CDR1 MDHEN, CDR2 SYDVKM. The CDR3 loop is CASTKGYGYTF. In DNA, the CDR3 is TGTGCCAGCACCAAGGGGTATGGCTACACCTTC.

This chain joins TRBV28 and TRBJ2-7; TRBD1 matches at 9 bases. The CDR3 runs to 14 residues. The germline CDR1 and CDR2 sequences are MDHEN and SYDVKM. V lost 8 bases to trimming and J lost 6 bases; unmatched junction nucleotides: 11. For the CDR3, the DNA is TGTGCCAGCGTCCGCGCCGGGACAGGGCGCGAGCAGTACTTC. Encoded protein: CASVRAGTGREQYF.

The genes are TRBV15 and TRBJ2-7; 11 bases agree with TRBD1. J was trimmed by 3 bases and V by 1 base; bases with no gene match: 5. The length of the CDR3 is 16 residues. Germline CDR1 is LNHNV and CDR2 is YYDKDF (reference sequence). CDR3 in amino acids: CATSRGTGGEGYEQYF. Here the CDR3 DNA reads TGTGCCACCAGCAGAGGGACAGGGGGCGAGGGCTACGAGCAGTACTTC. Using reference TRBV15 and TRBJ2-7 for the parts outside the CDR3, the full variable domain is DAMVIQNPRYQVTQFGKPVTLSCSQTLNHNVMYWYQQKSSQAPKLLFHYYDKDFNNEADTPDNFQSRRPNTSFCFLDIRSPGLGDTAMYLCATSRGTGGEGYEQYFGPGTRLTVT.

As to this clone: The same CDR3 is also encoded by other DNA sequences in this sample. The CDR3 here is CASSVLAGVSDTQYF. CDR3 nucleotide sequence: TGTGCCAGCAGCGTACTAGCGGGAGTTTCAGATACGCAGTATTTT. This chain links TRBV9 with TRBJ2-3; 10 bases are shared with TRBD2. This CDR3 has 15 amino acids. Looked up from germline, CDR1 is SGDLS and CDR2 is YYNGEE. Trimming took 1 base from V and 4 from J; bases not matched to a gene: 3.

This chain uses TRBV2 with TRBJ1-1; D not certain. CDR3 length: 13 residues. Germline-derived CDR1 and CDR2 are SNHLY and FYNNEI. Deletions cut 8 bases from V and 0 bases from J, with 10 bases between. The CDR3 spells CASFLDMNTEAFF. In DNA, the CDR3 is TGTGCCAGCTTTCTGGATATGAACACTGAAGCTTTCTTT.

The chain joins TRBV7-2 to TRBJ1-4; TRBD1 matches 10 bases. V shed 5 bases and J 6 bases; nucleotides not matched to a gene: 6. CDR1 is SGHTA, CDR2 FQGNSA, per germline. The CDR3 contains 15 residues. The CDR3 region has the DNA TGTGCCAGCAGCATTACCGGGACAGGGGATGAAAAACTGTTTTTT. Translation gives CASSITGTGDEKLFF. Drawing the rest from reference TRBV7-2 and TRBJ1-4, the complete variable domain is GAGVSQSPSNKVTEKGKDVELRCDPISGHTALYWYRQSLGQGLEFLIYFQGNSAPDKSGLPSDRFSAERTGGSVSTLTIQRTQQEDSAVYLCASSITGTGDEKLFFGSGTQLSVL.

V and J are TRBV11-2 and TRBJ2-3, with 8 bases identical to TRBD1. This CDR3 contains 18 residues. Germline CDR1 SGHAT, CDR2 FQNNGV. V lost 2 bases, J lost 3 bases, and 13 bases stayed unmatched. This chain's CDR3 is CASSLRKTQGVKTDTQYF. CDR3 DNA: TGTGCCAGCAGCTTAAGGAAGACACAGGGGGTGAAAACAGATACGCAGTATTTT. Variable domain in full (rest from reference TRBV11-2 and TRBJ2-3): EAGVAQSPRYKIIEKRQSVAFWCNPISGHATLYWYQQILGQGPKLLIQFQNNGVVDDSQLPKDRFSAERLKGVDSTLKIQPAKLEDSAVYLCASSLRKTQGVKTDTQYFGPGTRLTVL.

J is TRBJ2-7 and V is TRBV10-1, with D unresolved. Per germline, CDR1 WNHNN and CDR2 SYGVQD (reference sequence). V lost 4 bases to trimming and J lost 6 bases, with 13 bases between them. The CDR3 is made up of 13 amino acids. The CDR3 coding sequence is TGCGCCAGCAGTGGAGGTGAAGTCTCCGAGCAGTACTTC. This translates into CASSGGEVSEQYF.

The rearrangement joins TRBV5-1 to TRBJ1-2, with D possibly being TRBD1 (5 bases). The CDR3 is 15 residues long. V lost 3 bases and J 4 bases, leaving 16 bases between the germline ends. CDR1 is SGHRS and CDR2 is YFSETQ in the germline V gene. Here the CDR3 reads CASSSQGLKGYGYTF. The CDR3, as DNA: TGCGCCAGCAGCTCCCAGGGCCTCAAGGGCTATGGCTACACCTTC.